This T cell receptor (beta chain) was sequenced during a study of graft-versus-host responses after intestinal transplantation. The method was immunoSEQ multiplex PCR; TCRdb's version includes in-frame clones alone and lacks a portion of them. The sample comprises some 100,000 clones, around 90% of which are singletons, and about 0.07% rests with the top ten. The table lists this clone with a count of one. Its specificity is not known. Germline loops: CDR1 SGHNT, CDR2 YYREEE (reference sequence). The CDR3 spans 13 residues. Trimming took 1 base from V and 5 from J; bases not matched to a gene: 1. Sequencing used unstimulated CD8+ T cells sorted from spleen or lymph node cells, obtained before transplant. This chain links TRBV5-4 with TRBJ2-5; 8 nucleotides match TRBD2. This clonotype was obtained from a human donor who was the organ donor for an intestinal transplant. The DNA of the CDR3 is TGTGCCAGCAGCTTGACGGGAGGGGAGACCCAGTACTTC. Protein product: CASSLTGGETQYF.